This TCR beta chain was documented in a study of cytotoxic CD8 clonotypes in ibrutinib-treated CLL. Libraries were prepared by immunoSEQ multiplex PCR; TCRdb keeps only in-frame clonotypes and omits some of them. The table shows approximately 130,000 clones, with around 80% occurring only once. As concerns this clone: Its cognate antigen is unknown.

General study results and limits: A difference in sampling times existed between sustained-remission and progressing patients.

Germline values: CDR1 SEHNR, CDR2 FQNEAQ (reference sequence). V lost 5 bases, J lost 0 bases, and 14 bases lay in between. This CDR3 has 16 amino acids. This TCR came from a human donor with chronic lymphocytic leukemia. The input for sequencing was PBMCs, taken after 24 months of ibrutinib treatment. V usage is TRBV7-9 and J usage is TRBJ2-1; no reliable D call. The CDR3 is CASSSYWSSSYNEQFF. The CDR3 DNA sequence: TGTGCCAGCAGCAGTTACTGGTCGAGCTCCTACAATGAGCAGTTCTTC.